The clone carrying this T cell receptor beta chain was observed a few times. Its antigen is not known. Each sample had two DNA replicates, approximately 0.5 ug blood or around 1.4 ug tissue. Repertoires were generated with immunoSEQ multiplex PCR, while TCRdb's copy carries only in-frame clones and drops some. Found here are approximately 33,000 clones, around 67% of them singletons; the top ten hold around 4.6%. These data come from a study of early stage breast cancer tumors. Study at large: Samples were sequenced at 9 to 10-fold average coverage.

Germline CDR1 is SGHRS and CDR2 is YFSETQ. The V and J ends lost 5 bases and 0 bases, in that order; junction bases with no gene match: 3. This CDR3 is 14 amino acids long. Study outcomes and limitations: Most shared enriched TCRB sequences were commonly generated ones.

This sequence originates from a person aged 35-49 years with breast cancer. The chain joins TRBV5-1 to TRBJ2-3, with 7 bases fitting TRBD1. Sample: blood. The CDR3 DNA reads TGCGCCAGCAGTATGGGACAGAGCACAGATACGCAGTATTTT. The encoded protein is CASSMGQSTDTQYF.